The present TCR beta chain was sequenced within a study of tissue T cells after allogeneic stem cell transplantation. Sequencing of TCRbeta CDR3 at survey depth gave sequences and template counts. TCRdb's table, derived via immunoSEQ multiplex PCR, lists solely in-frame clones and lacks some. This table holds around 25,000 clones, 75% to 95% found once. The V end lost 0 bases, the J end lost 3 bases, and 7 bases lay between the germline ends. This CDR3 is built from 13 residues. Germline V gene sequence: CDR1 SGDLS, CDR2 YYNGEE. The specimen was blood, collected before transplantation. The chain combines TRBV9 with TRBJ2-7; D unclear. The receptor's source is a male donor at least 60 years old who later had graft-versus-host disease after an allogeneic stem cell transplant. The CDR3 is CASSVASSYEQYF. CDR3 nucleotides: TGTGCCAGCAGCGTAGCTTCCAGCTACGAGCAGTACTTC.